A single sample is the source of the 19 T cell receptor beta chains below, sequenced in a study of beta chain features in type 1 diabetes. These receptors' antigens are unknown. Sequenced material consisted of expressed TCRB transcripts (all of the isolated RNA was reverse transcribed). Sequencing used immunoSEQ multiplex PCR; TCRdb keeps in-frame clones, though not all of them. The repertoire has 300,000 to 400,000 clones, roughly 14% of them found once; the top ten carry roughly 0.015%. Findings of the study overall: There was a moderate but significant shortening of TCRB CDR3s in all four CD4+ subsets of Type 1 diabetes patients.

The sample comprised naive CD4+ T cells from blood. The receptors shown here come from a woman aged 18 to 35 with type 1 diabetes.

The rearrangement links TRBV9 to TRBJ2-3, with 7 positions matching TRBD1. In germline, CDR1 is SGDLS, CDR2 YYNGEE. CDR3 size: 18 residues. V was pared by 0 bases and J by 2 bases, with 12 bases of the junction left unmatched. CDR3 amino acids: CASSVASGTEKVTDTQYF. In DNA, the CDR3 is TGTGCCAGCAGCGTAGCATCCGGGACAGAGAAAGTCACAGATACGCAGTATTTT.

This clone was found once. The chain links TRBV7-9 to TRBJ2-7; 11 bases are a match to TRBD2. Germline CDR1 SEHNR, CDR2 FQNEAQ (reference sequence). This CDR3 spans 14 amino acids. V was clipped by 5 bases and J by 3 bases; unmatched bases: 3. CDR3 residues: CASSQGTSGYEQYF. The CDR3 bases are TGTGCCAGCAGCCAGGGGACTAGCGGCTACGAGCAGTACTTC. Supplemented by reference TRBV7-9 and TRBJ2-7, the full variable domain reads DTGVSQNPRHKITKRGQNVTFRCDPISEHNRLYWYRQTLGQGPEFLTYFQNEAQLEKSRLLSDRFSAERPKGSFSTLEIQRTEQGDSAMYLCASSQGTSGYEQYFGPGTRLTVT.

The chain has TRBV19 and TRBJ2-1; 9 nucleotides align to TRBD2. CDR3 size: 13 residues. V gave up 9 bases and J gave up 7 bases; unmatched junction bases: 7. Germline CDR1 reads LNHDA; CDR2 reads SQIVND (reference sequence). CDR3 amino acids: CASAWTSVNEQFF. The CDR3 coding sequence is TGTGCCAGCGCCTGGACTAGCGTGAATGAGCAGTTCTTC.

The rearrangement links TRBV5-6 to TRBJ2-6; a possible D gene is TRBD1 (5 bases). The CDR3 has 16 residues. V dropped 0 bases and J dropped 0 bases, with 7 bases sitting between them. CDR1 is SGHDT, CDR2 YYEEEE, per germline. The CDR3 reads CASSLVGRSGANVLTF. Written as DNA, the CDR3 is TGTGCCAGCAGCTTGGTGGGGCGCTCTGGGGCCAACGTCCTGACTTTC.

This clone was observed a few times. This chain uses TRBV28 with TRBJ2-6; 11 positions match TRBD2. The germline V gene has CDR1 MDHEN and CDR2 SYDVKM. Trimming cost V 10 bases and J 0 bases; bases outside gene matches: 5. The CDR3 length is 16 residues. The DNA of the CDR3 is TGTGCCACCTTGGGACTAGCGGACTCTGGGGCCAACGTCCTGACTTTC. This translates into CATLGLADSGANVLTF.

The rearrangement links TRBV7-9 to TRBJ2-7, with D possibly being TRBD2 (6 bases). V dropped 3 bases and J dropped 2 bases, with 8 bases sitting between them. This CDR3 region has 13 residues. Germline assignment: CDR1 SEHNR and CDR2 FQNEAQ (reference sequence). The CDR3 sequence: CASSLEGTYEQYF. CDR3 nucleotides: TGTGCCAGCAGCTTGGAGGGGACCTACGAGCAGTACTTC. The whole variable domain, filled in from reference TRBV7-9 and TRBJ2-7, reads DTGVSQNPRHKITKRGQNVTFRCDPISEHNRLYWYRQTLGQGPEFLTYFQNEAQLEKSRLLSDRFSAERPKGSFSTLEIQRTEQGDSAMYLCASSLEGTYEQYFGPGTRLTVT.

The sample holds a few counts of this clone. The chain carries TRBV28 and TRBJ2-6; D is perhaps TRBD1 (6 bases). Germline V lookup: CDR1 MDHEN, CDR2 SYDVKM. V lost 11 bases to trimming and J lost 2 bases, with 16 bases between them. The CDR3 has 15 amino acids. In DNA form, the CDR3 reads TGTGCCTGCTCCGTACAGGGAGCTGGGGCCAACGTCCTGACTTTC. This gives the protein CACSVQGAGANVLTF. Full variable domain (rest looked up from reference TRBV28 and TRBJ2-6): DVKVTQSSRYLVKRTGEKVFLECVQDMDHENMFWYRQDPGLGLRLIYFSYDVKMKEKGDIPEGYSVSREKKERFSLILESASTNQTSMYLCACSVQGAGANVLTFGAGSRLTVL.

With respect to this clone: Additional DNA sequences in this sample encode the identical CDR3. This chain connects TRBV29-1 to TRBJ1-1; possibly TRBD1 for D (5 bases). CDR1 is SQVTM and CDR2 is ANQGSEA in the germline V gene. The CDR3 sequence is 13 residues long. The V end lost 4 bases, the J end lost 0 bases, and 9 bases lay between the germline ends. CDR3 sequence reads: CSVGGRMNTEAFF. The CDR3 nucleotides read TGCAGCGTTGGGGGGAGGATGAACACTGAAGCTTTCTTT.

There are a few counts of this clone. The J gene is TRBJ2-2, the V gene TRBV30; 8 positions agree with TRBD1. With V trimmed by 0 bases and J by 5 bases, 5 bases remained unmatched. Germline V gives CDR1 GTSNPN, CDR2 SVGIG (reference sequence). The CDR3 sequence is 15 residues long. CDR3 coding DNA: TGTGCCTGGAGTGTCAGGGGGCATAGGACCGGGGAGCTGTTTTTT. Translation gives CAWSVRGHRTGELFF.

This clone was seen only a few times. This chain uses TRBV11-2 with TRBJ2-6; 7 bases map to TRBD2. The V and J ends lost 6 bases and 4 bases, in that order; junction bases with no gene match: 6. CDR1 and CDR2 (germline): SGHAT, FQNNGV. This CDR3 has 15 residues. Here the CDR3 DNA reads TGTGCCAGCAGGCGACTAGCCGGAGGGGCCAACGTCCTGACTTTC. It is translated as CASRRLAGGANVLTF.

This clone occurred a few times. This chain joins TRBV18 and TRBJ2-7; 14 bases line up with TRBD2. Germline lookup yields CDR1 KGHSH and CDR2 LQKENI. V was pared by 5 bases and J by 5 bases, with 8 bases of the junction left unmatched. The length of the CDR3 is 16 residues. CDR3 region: CASSVSGTSGGNEQYV. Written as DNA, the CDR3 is TGTGCCAGCTCAGTCTCCGGGACTAGCGGGGGAAACGAGCAGTACGTC.

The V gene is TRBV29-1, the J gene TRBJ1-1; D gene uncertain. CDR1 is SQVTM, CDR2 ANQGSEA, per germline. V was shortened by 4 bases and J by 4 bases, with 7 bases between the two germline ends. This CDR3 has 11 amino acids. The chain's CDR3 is CSVVRITEAFF. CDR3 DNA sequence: TGCAGCGTTGTTAGAATCACTGAAGCTTTCTTT.

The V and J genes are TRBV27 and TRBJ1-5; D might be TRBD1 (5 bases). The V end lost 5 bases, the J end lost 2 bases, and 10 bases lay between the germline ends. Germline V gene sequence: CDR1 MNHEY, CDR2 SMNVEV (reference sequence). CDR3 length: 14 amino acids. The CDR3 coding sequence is TGTGCCAGCAGTCCGGGGGTCGGCAATCAGCCCCAGCATTTT. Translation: CASSPGVGNQPQHF.

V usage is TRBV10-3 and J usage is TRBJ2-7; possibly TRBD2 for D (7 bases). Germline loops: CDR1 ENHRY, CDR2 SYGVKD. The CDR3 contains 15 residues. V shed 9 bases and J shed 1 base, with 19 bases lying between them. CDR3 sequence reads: CAIQGGQGPSYEQYF. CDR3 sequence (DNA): TGTGCCATACAGGGAGGGCAGGGGCCTTCCTACGAGCAGTACTTC.

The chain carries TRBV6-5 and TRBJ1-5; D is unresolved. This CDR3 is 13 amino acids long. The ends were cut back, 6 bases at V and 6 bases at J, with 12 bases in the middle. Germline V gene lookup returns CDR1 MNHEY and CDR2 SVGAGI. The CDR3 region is CASRRAPFQPQHF. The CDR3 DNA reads TGTGCCAGCAGACGCGCCCCGTTTCAGCCCCAGCATTTT.

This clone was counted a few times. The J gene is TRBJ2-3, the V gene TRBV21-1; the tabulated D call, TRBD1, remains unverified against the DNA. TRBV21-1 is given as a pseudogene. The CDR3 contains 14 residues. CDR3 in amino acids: CASQRGMVADTQYF. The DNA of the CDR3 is TGTGCCAGCCAAAGGGGAATGGTAGCAGATACGCAGTATTTT.

CDR3 loop: CASSVGTSQETQYF. The CDR3 DNA follows: TGTGCCAGCAGCGTAGGGACTAGCCAAGAGACCCAGTACTTC. The J gene is TRBJ2-5, the V gene TRBV9, with TRBD2 matching over 7 bases. The CDR3 contains 14 residues. The V gene's germline CDR1 is SGDLS and CDR2 YYNGEE. V was pared by 0 bases and J by 1 base, with 0 bases of the junction left unmatched.

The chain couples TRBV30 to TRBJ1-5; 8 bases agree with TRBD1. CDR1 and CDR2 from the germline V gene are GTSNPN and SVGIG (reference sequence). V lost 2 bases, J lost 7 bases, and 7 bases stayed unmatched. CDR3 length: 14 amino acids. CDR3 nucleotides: TGTGCCTGGAGTTTGGACAGGGTGAGACAGCCCCAGCATTTT. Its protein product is CAWSLDRVRQPQHF.

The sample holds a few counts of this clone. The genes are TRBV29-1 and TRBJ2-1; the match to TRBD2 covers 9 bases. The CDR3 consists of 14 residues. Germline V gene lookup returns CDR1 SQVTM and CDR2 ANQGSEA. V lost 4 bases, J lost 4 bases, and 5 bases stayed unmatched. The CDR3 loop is CSVGLAGRYNEQFF. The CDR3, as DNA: TGCAGCGTTGGCCTAGCGGGGCGTTACAATGAGCAGTTCTTC.